Listed below are T cell receptor beta chains from one sample, sequenced in a study of blood T cell repertoires in COVID-19. Assay: immunoSEQ multiplex PCR; the TCRdb copy retains only in-frame clones and omits some. The data contain 40,000 to 50,000 clones, 80% to 90% of them singletons. Specimen: peripheral blood. The source is a human donor in a cohort sampled during active COVID-19. Each CDR3 is given with its conserved first and last residue. Fields, in order: J gene, V gene, CDR3 protein.

TRBJ1-2 TRBV30 CAWGQGANTF
TRBJ2-7 TRBV3-1/TRBV3-2 CASSQGGQLGYEQYF
TRBJ2-1 TRBV5-1 CASRGTSMYNEQFF
TRBJ2-7 TRBV4-1 CASSQEGAFSAPFYEQYF
TRBJ2-1 TRBV24-1 CATSVSGSYNEQFF
TRBJ2-6 TRBV18 CASSPGGAGANVLTF
TRBJ2-6 TRBV10-3 CAISEAYSGANVLTF
TRBJ2-1 TRBV6-6 CASSYFGTVNEQFF
TRBJ1-5 TRBV27 CASSSIGGGKQPQHF
TRBJ1-3 TRBV25-1 CASRNLPGQGDGNTIYF
TRBJ1-2 TRBV2 CASSPHRGGHYGYTF
TRBJ2-1 TRBV5-4 CASSSWTGDDEQFF
TRBJ1-5 TRBV5-6 CASSFGRFNQPQHF